A selection of T cell receptor beta chains follows, all from one sample in a study of identical twins. TCRdb called the 5' RACE reads again in MiXCR, with one record for every CDR3 protein. Altogether more than 600,000 distinct CDR3 sequences are present, 15% to 20% being singletons, with the ten largest covering over 10%. The data were also submitted as part of a second study, on T cells expressing NK-cell markers.

The sequencing sample was made of PBMCs. These receptors came from a woman aged 18-29 years in good health. Both conserved end residues are part of each CDR3. Fields, in order: D gene, V gene, CDR3 length, clone size, J gene, CDR3 DNA, CDR3 protein. D genes are given only for firm matches. The size field is filled for only some rows; it gives once, few, many or a size class.

TRBD2	TRBV5-1	15	-	TRBJ2-1	TGCGCCAGCAGCTTGGCGGCGGGAGGGCTTGATGAGCAGTTCTTC	CASSLAAGGLDEQFF
-	TRBV7-9	17	few	TRBJ2-3	TGTGCCAGCAGCTTAGGCCGCACGGCTAGCATGTCAGATACGCAGTATTTT	CASSLGRTASMSDTQYF
TRBD1	TRBV20-1	17	-	TRBJ2-1	TGCAGTGCGGACCCAGCCGGGACAGGGGGCTTTAACAATGAGCAGTTCTTC	CSADPAGTGGFNNEQFF
-	TRBV6-5	14	-	TRBJ2-7	TGTGCCAGCAGTTATCGGTCAAGGTCCTACGAGCAGTACTTC	CASSYRSRSYEQYF
-	TRBV5-5	14	few	TRBJ1-4	TGTGCCAGCAGCTTGGTCGGGACGAATGAAAAACTGTTTTTT	CASSLVGTNEKLFF
-	TRBV7-9	14	-	TRBJ2-6	TGTGCCAGCAGTAAAAGGCTTGGGGCCAACGTCCTGACTTTC	CASSKRLGANVLTF
TRBD2	TRBV12-3/TRBV12-4	15	few	TRBJ2-1	TGTGCCAGCAGTTTGCCCCCAGCGGGAGTGTTTGAGCAGTTCTTC	CASSLPPAGVFEQFF
TRBD2	TRBV9	20	-	TRBJ2-5	TGTGCCAGCAGCGTACAACCGGGACTAGCGGGGACTTTTGGCCAAGAGACCCAGTACTTC	CASSVQPGLAGTFGQETQYF
-	TRBV6-4	13	many	TRBJ2-1	TGTGCCAGCAGTGGACAGGCAAACAATGAGCAGTTCTTC	CASSGQANNEQFF
-	TRBV12-3/TRBV12-4	14	-	TRBJ2-3	TGTGCCAGCGCCGCCAACAGGGAGGAGGATACGCAGTATTTT	CASAANREEDTQYF
TRBD2	TRBV7-3	14	-	TRBJ2-1	TGTGCCAGCAGCTTGGGACTAGTTGGCAATGAGCAGTTCTTC	CASSLGLVGNEQFF
-	TRBV20-1	15	few	TRBJ1-5	TGCAGTGCTAGTAAGCTCGGGACACCCAATCAGCCCCAGCATTTT	CSASKLGTPNQPQHF
-	TRBV5-1	14	-	TRBJ1-1	TGCGCCAGCAGCATGGACAGACTTAACACTGAAGCTTTCTTT	CASSMDRLNTEAFF
TRBD2	TRBV18	18	-	TRBJ2-3	TGTGCCAGCTCACCCTTCAACGTAGCGGGGGGCAGCACAGATACGCAGTATTTT	CASSPFNVAGGSTDTQYF
-	TRBV12-3/TRBV12-4	13	-	TRBJ1-1	TGTGCCAGCAGTTGGAACCAGGGACTTGAAGCTTTCTTT	CASSWNQGLEAFF
-	TRBV30	14	few	TRBJ2-7	TGTGCCTGGAGTGTTGGAGGGAGTACCTACGAGCAGTACTTC	CAWSVGGSTYEQYF
TRBD2	TRBV5-1	14	few	TRBJ2-1	TGCGCCAGCAGTACTAGCGCCGCTCTACGTGAGCAGTTCTTC	CASSTSAALREQFF
TRBD2	TRBV20-1	14	-	TRBJ2-5	TGCAGTGCTGGGACTAGGATAGGGCAAGAGACCCAGTACTTC	CSAGTRIGQETQYF
-	TRBV9	15	few	TRBJ2-1	TGTGCCAGCAGCGTAGGTAGTCCAGCCGACAATGAGCAGTTCTTC	CASSVGSPADNEQFF
TRBD1	TRBV5-1	13	-	TRBJ2-5	TGCGCCAGCATAGGACAGGACCAAGAGACCCAGTACTTC	CASIGQDQETQYF
-	TRBV12-3/TRBV12-4	13	-	TRBJ2-7	TGTGCCAGCAGGGGGGCCGGGGCCTACGAGCAGTACTTC	CASRGAGAYEQYF
-	TRBV12-3/TRBV12-4	13	few	TRBJ2-7	TGTGCCAGCAGTAGCGACGTACCCTACGAGCAGTACTTC	CASSSDVPYEQYF
-	TRBV6-2/TRBV6-3	14	few	TRBJ2-7	TGTGCCAGCAGTTCGATCACAACCACCTACGAGCAGTACTTC	CASSSITTTYEQYF
TRBD2	TRBV20-1	16	few	TRBJ2-1	TGCTGTGCTAGTTCGCTAGCGGGGGCCGCCCTTTATGAGCAGTTCTTC	CCASSLAGAALYEQFF
-	TRBV25-1	14	-	TRBJ2-1	TGTGCCAGCAGGAGTGGGGGCCCCTACAATGAGCAGTTCTTC	CASRSGGPYNEQFF
TRBD1	TRBV12-3/TRBV12-4	15	few	TRBJ1-6	TGTGCCAGCAGCCGTGGGACAGGGTTTCGTTCACCCCTCCACTTT	CASSRGTGFRSPLHF
-	TRBV7-9	17	few	TRBJ2-2	TGTGCCAGCAGGTCCGACAGGCCTTCTACGGACACCGGGGAGCTGTTTTTT	CASRSDRPSTDTGELFF
-	TRBV18	15	few	TRBJ2-2	TGTGCCAGCTCACTCTGGAGGGAGGACACCGGGGAGCTGTTTTTT	CASSLWREDTGELFF
-	TRBV2	15	many	TRBJ2-5	TGTGCCAGCAGTGAAAATATGGTCAGGCAAGAGACCCAGTACTTC	CASSENMVRQETQYF
-	TRBV10-3	12	-	TRBJ1-1	TGTGCCATCGTAGGTGCGGGCACTGAAGCTTTCTTT	CAIVGAGTEAFF
TRBD1	TRBV12-3/TRBV12-4	15	few	TRBJ2-1	TGTGCCAGCAGACCGACAGGGGGCAGGGGGAATGAGCAGTTCTTC	CASRPTGGRGNEQFF
TRBD1	TRBV20-1	13	-	TRBJ1-1	TGCAGAGCACGGGACAGGGTGAGCACTGAAGCTTTCTTT	CRARDRVSTEAFF
TRBD1	TRBV7-2	14	once	TRBJ1-4	TGTGCCAGCAGCCCGGGACAGTGGAATGAAAAACTGTTTTTT	CASSPGQWNEKLFF
-	TRBV5-1	15	-	TRBJ2-1	TGCGCCAGCAGCCTACAGGTAGGAGCGGTCCCTGAGCAGTTCTTC	CASSLQVGAVPEQFF
-	TRBV6-5	12	few	TRBJ1-2	TGTGCCACTCACCGCCTTGAGAGCGGCTACACCTTC	CATHRLESGYTF
-	TRBV27	13	few	TRBJ1-2	TGTGCCAGCAGCCCAGACAGGATCGGTGGCTACACCTTC	CASSPDRIGGYTF